The rows below give T cell receptor beta chains drawn from one sample of a study of blood T cell repertoires in COVID-19. The method was immunoSEQ multiplex PCR; TCRdb's version includes in-frame clones alone and lacks a portion of them. The profile covers 50,000 to 70,000 clones, with roughly 70% appearing a single time and approximately 51% taken by the ten largest. Sequenced: PBMCs or T cells enriched from blood (not recorded which). The receptors were gathered from a woman in her sixties or seventies who had been exposed to COVID-19. Both conserved end residues are part of each CDR3. A D gene is named only where the DNA matches it firmly. Only some rows state a clone size, as once, few, many or a class for expanded clones.

TRBJ1-5,TRBV7-2,NA,NA,TGTGCCAGCAGCTTAGACAGGTCAAATAATCAGCCCCAGCATTTT,CASSLDRSNNQPQHF
TRBJ2-3,TRBV9,NA,NA,TGTGCCAGCAGCGTGAGATCAGATACGCAGTATTTT,CASSVRSDTQYF
TRBJ1-4,TRBV6-2/TRBV6-3,NA,few,TGTGCCAGCAGTCCGGACAGTAATGAAAAACTGTTTTTT,CASSPDSNEKLFF
TRBJ2-3,TRBV5-4,NA,NA,TGTGCCAGCAGCTTGGACAACACAGATACGCAGTATTTT,CASSLDNTDTQYF
TRBJ1-1,TRBV30,TRBD1,NA,TGTGCCTGGAGCCCCTGGGGGGGACAGGGCGTAAGTGAAGCTTTCTTT,CAWSPWGGQGVSEAFF
TRBJ1-1,TRBV6-5,NA,NA,TGTGCCAGCAGACCTCAGGGAGGTGCTGAAGCTTTCTTT,CASRPQGGAEAFF
TRBJ2-5,TRBV9,TRBD2,NA,TGTGCCAGCAGCGTAGAACCTAGCGGGAGTCAAGAGACCCAGTACTTC,CASSVEPSGSQETQYF
TRBJ2-2,TRBV19,TRBD1,NA,TGTGCCACCTACAGGGGGAGCGGGGAGCTGTTTTTT,CATYRGSGELFF
TRBJ2-3,TRBV9,NA,NA,TGTGCCAGCAGCGTACTGGCGGAGGGAGCAGATACGCAGTATTTT,CASSVLAEGADTQYF
TRBJ2-5,TRBV29-1,NA,NA,TGCAGCGCGAGGGGAAAAGAGACCCAGTACTTC,CSARGKETQYF
TRBJ2-5,TRBV7-2,NA,few,TGTGCCAGCAGCTTAGTCGCAGGGTGGGAGACCCAGTACTTC,CASSLVAGWETQYF
TRBJ1-5,TRBV6-5,NA,NA,TGTGCCAGCAGTTACTTCAGGGAAGGGGTCAATCAGCCCCAGCATTTT,CASSYFREGVNQPQHF
TRBJ1-2,TRBV30,TRBD1,few,TGTGCCTCCGGGACAGGGGCGTTATACTACACCTTC,CASGTGALYYTF
TRBJ1-1,TRBV6-5,NA,NA,TGTGCCAGCACTCTAGAGGGACTTCGAGGGGAAGCTTTCTTT,CASTLEGLRGEAFF
TRBJ1-4,TRBV6-1,NA,NA,TGTGCCAGCAGTGAAAGGGGAACTAATGAAAAACTGTTTTTT,CASSERGTNEKLFF
TRBJ2-7,TRBV14,TRBD2,NA,TGTGCCAGCAGCCAAGATCGGGGGGTCTCCCACGAGCAGTACTTC,CASSQDRGVSHEQYF
TRBJ1-1,TRBV28,NA,NA,TGTGCGCTGGGAAAGGGGTCGAGCACTGAAGCTTTCTTT,CALGKGSSTEAFF
TRBJ2-7,TRBV9,TRBD1,NA,TGTGCCAGCAGCCCTCCGGACAGGGGCTACGAGCAGTACTTC,CASSPPDRGYEQYF
TRBJ2-2,TRBV11-3,NA,NA,TGTGCCAGCAGCTTATTATCCGGGGAGCTGTTTTTT,CASSLLSGELFF
TRBJ2-7,TRBV12-3/TRBV12-4,NA,NA,TGTGCCAGCAGTTTACGGCAGGCGGGCGAGCAGTACTTC,CASSLRQAGEQYF
TRBJ2-1,TRBV5-1,TRBD2,NA,TGCGCCAGCAGCTTAAAAGCGGGGGGGATAGGTGAGCAGTTCTTC,CASSLKAGGIGEQFF
TRBJ2-7,TRBV13,TRBD1,NA,TGTGCCAGCAGCTTGGACAGGGGCTACGAGCAGTACTTC,CASSLDRGYEQYF
TRBJ1-4,TRBV5-1,NA,NA,TGCGCCAGCAGCTCCCGACGGGATGAAAAACTGTTTTTT,CASSSRRDEKLFF
TRBJ2-3,TRBV30,NA,once,TGTGCCTGGAGTACCTTCGGACTGATCCCAGATACGCAGTATTTT,CAWSTFGLIPDTQYF
TRBJ1-5,TRBV5-1,TRBD1,NA,TGCGCCAGCAGCGTATCGACAGGGACCAATCAGCCCCAGCATTTT,CASSVSTGTNQPQHF
TRBJ2-1,TRBV29-1,TRBD2,NA,TGCAGCGTTGAAATACGGGCGGGAGACGGCAATGAGCAGTTCTTC,CSVEIRAGDGNEQFF
TRBJ1-6,TRBV3-1/TRBV3-2,NA,NA,TGTGCCAGCAGCCAAGGGGCCTCCTATAATTCACCCCTCCACTTT,CASSQGASYNSPLHF
TRBJ1-4,TRBV29-1,NA,once,TGCAGCGTTGTGGGGCAGAGTAATGAAAAACTGTTTTTT,CSVVGQSNEKLFF
TRBJ1-2,TRBV28,TRBD1,NA,TGTGCCAGCAGTTTTAGGCACCCGGGACAGGGGAACTATGGCTACACCTTC,CASSFRHPGQGNYGYTF
TRBJ1-2,TRBV27,NA,NA,TGTGCCAGCAGCCCCCACAGGGATGATGACTACACCTTC,CASSPHRDDDYTF
TRBJ2-7,TRBV9,TRBD2,NA,TGTGCCAGCAGCTCGACCGGGACTAGGACCTACGAGCAGTACTTC,CASSSTGTRTYEQYF
TRBJ2-7,TRBV4-1,TRBD2,NA,TGCGCCAGCAGCCCCACAGGACTAGGCCTCTCCTACGAGCAGTACTTC,CASSPTGLGLSYEQYF
TRBJ1-1,TRBV19,NA,NA,TGTGCCAGTAGTCCCGAACTCAACACTGAAGCTTTCTTT,CASSPELNTEAFF